Below, one T cell receptor (beta chain) is given with its context. Its antigen is undetermined. Stated treatment: some 19 received Ad26.COV2.S at low or high dose, single or two shots; 5 received placebo; per-sample allocation not given. Sampling occurred on day 63 after the first vaccine or placebo injection. What was given as vaccine was an Ad26 vector encoding Wuhan-strain SARS-CoV-2 spike. This sample was taken from a study of Ad26.COV2.S vaccination and SARS-CoV-2 variants. Overall study: Ad26.COV2.S shots went into the muscle once or twice, 56 days apart.

Data came from immunoSEQ multiplex PCR; TCRdb stores just in-frame clones and leaves some out. The table includes roughly 700,000 clones, 89% detected once. CDR1 and CDR2 (germline): SGDLS, YYNGEE. There are 17 residues in the CDR3. V trimming: 3 bases; J trimming: 5 bases; junction bases outside the gene matches: 16. Notes on the study in general: With respect to non-spike TCR breadth, vaccine and placebo recipients were similar.

This sequence was found in a person aged 18-65 years who received the Ad26.COV2.S COVID-19 vaccine or a placebo. The V call is TRBV9, the J call TRBJ2-5; 7 nucleotides agree with TRBD1. Sequenced here: peripheral blood, sampled in a trial of Ad26.COV2.S vaccine versus placebo. The CDR3: CASSAQGGRGGSETQYF. As DNA, the CDR3 is TGTGCCAGCAGCGCGCAAGGGGGCAGGGGCGGGTCGGAGACCCAGTACTTC.